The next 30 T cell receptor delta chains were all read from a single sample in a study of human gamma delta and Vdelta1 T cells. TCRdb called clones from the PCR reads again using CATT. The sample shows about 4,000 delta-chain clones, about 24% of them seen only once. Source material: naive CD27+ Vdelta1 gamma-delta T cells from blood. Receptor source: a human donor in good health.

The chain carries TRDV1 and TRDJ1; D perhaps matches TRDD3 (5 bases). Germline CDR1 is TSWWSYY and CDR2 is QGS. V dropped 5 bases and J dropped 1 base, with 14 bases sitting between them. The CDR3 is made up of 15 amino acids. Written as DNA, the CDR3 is TGTGCTCTTGGGCCCGGCTCCGGGGGCACCGATAAACTCATCTTT. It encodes CALGPGSGGTDKLIF.

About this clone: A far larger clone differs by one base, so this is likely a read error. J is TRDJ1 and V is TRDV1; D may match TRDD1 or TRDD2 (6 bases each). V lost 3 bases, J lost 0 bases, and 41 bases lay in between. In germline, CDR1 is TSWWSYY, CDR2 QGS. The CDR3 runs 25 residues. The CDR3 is CALGENSPLSYVWYCGMLYTDKLIF. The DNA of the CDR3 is TGTGCTCTTGGGGAGAATAGTCCCCTCTCCTACGTGTGGTACTGTGGGATGCTGTACACCGATAAACTCATCTTT.

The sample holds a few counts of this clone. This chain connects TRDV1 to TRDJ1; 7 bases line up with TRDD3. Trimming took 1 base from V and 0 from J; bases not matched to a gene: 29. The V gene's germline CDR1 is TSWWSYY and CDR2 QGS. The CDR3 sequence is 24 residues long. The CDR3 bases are TGTGCTCTTGGGGAACAATCCCCGGGGAAGCTACGGTGGGGGACCCCCCTTTACACCGATAAACTCATCTTT. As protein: CALGEQSPGKLRWGTPLYTDKLIF.

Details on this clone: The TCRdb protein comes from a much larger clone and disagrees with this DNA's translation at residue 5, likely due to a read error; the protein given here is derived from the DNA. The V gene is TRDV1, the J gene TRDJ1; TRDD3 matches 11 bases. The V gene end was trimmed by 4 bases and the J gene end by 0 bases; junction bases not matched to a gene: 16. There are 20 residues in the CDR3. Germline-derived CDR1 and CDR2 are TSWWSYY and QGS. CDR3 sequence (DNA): TGTGCTCTTGGGGGACTAACGACTCCGTACTGGGGGATATACACCGATAAACTCATCTTT. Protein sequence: CALGGLTTPYWGIYTDKLIF.

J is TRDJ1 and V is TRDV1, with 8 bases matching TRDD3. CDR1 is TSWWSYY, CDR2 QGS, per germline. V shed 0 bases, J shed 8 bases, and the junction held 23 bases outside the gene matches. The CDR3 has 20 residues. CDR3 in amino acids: CALGELIVLTSHSGGAKLIF. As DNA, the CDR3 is TGTGCTCTTGGGGAACTTATCGTCCTCACATCCCACTCTGGGGGAGCAAAACTCATCTTT.

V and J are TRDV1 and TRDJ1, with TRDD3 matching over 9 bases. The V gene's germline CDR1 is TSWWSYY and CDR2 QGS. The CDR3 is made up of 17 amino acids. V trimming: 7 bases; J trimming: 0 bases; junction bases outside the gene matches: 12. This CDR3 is CALAPGGFRAYTDKLIF. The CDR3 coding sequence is TGTGCTCTTGCCCCTGGGGGATTTCGGGCGTACACCGATAAACTCATCTTT.

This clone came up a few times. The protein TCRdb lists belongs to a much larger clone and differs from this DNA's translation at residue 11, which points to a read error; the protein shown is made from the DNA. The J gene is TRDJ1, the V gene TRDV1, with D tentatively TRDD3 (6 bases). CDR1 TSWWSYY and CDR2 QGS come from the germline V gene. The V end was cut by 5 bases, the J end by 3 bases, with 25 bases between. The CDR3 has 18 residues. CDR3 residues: CALGRTSPNWEIPDKLIF. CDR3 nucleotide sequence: TGTGCTCTTGGGCGAACGAGCCCGAACTGGGAGATACCCGATAAACTCATCTTT.

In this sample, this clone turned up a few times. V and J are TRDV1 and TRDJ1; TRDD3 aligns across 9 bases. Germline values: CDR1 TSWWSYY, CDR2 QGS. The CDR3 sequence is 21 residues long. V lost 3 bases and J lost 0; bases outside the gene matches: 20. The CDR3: CALGDQLIWGYAAPHTDKLIF. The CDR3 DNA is TGTGCTCTTGGGGATCAACTAATATGGGGATACGCGGCCCCTCACACCGATAAACTCATCTTT.

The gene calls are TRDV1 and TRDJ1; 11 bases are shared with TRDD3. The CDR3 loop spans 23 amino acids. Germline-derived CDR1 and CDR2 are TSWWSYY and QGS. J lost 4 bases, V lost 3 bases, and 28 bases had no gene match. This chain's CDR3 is CALGDGPRVSYWGILHKFDKLIF. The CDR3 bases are TGTGCTCTTGGGGACGGACCTCGGGTGTCCTACTGGGGGATATTGCACAAGTTCGATAAACTCATCTTT.

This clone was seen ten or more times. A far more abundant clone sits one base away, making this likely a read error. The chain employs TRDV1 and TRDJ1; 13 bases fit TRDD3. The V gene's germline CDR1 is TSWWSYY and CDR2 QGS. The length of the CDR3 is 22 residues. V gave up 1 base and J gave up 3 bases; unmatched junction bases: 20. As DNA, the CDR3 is TGTGCTCTTGGGGAACCTCCCCTCCCTGCCCTACTGGGGGATACGCGATCCGATAAACTCATCTTT. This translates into CALGEPPLPALLGDTRSDKLIF.

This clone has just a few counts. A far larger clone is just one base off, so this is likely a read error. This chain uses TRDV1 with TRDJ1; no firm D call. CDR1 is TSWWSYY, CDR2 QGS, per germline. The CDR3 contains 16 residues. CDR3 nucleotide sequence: TGTGCTCTTGGGGAACCTTCTTTTGTCCTCCACGATAAACCCATCTTT. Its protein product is CALGEPSFVLHDKPIF.

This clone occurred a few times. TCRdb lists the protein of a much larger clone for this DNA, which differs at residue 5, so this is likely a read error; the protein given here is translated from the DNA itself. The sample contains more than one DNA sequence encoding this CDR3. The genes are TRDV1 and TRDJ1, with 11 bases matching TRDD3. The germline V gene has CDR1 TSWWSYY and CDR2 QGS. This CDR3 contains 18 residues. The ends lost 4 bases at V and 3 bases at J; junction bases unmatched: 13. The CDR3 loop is CALGGQWLLGDNADKLIF. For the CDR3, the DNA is TGTGCTCTTGGGGGGCAATGGTTACTGGGGGATAACGCCGATAAACTCATCTTT.

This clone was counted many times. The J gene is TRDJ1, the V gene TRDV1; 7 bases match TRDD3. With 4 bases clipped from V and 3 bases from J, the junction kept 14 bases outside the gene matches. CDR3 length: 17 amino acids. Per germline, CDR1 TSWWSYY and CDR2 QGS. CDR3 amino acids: CALGAPVQGITPDKLIF. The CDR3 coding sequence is TGTGCTCTTGGGGCCCCCGTGCAGGGGATAACTCCCGATAAACTCATCTTT.

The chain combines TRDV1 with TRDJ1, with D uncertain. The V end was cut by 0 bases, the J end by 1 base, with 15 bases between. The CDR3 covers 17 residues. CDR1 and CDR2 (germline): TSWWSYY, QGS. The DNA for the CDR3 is TGTGCTCTTGGGGAACTCCGCCCGTTTTCGGTCACCGATAAACTCATCTTT. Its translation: CALGELRPFSVTDKLIF.

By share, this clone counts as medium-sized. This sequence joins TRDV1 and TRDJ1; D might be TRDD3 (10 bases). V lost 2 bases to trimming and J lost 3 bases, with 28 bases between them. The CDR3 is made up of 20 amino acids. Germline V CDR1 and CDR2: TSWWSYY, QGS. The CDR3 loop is CALGERSFLRSWGIADKLIF. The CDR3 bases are TGTGCTCTTGGGGAAAGATCCTTCCTACGGAGCTGGGGGATAGCCGATAAACTCATCTTT.

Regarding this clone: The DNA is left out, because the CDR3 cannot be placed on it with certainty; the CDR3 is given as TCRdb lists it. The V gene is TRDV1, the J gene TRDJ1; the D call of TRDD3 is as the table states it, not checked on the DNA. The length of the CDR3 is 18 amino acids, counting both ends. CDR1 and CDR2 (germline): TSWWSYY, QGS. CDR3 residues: CALGNCLLGDIGTDKLIF.

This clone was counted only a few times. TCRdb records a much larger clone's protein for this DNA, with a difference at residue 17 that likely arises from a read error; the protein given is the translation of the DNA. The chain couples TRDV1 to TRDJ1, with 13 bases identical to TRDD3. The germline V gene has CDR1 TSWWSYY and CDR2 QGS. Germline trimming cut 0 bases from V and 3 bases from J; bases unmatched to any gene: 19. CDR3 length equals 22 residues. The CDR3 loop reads CALGELMTFPTLTGGYADKLIF. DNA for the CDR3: TGTGCTCTTGGGGAACTTATGACGTTCCCTACCCTGACTGGGGGATACGCCGATAAACTCATCTTT.

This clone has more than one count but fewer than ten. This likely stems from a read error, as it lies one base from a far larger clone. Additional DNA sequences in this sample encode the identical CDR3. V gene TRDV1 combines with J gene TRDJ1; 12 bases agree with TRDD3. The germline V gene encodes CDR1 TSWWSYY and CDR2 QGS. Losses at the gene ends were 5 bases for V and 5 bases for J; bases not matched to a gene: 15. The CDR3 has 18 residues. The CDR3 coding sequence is TGTGCTCTTGGGCGAACGAGCCCGAACTGGGGGATACCAGATAAACTCATCTTT. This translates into CALGRTSPNWGIPDKLIF.

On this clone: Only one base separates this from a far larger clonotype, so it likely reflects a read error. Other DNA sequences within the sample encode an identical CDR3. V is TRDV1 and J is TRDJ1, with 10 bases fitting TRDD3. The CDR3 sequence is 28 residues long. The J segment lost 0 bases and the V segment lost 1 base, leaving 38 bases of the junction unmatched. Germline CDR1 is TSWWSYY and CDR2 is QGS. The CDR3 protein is CALGERNRPLSNEVSTGGSPRYTDKLIF. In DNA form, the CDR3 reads TGTGCTCTTGGGGAACGAAATCGGCCCTTATCCAACGAGGTTTCTACTGGGGGATCCCCACGCTACACCGATAAACTCATCTTT.

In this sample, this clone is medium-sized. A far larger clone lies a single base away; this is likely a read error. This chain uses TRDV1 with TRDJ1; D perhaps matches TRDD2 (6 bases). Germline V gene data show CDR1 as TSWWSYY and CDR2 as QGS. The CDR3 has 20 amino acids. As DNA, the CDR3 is TGTGCTCTTGGGCCCTTTAAAGGTCCCTTCCCTGGTACGTACACCGATAAACTCACCTTT. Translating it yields CALGPFKGPFPGTYTDKLTF.

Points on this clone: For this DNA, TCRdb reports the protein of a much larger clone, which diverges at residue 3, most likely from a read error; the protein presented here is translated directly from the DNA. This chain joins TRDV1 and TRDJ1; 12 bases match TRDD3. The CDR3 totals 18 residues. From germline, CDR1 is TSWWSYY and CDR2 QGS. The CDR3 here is CAHGRTSPNWGIPDKLIF. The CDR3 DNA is TGTGCTCATGGGCGAACGAGCCCGAACTGGGGGATACCCGATAAACTCATCTTT.

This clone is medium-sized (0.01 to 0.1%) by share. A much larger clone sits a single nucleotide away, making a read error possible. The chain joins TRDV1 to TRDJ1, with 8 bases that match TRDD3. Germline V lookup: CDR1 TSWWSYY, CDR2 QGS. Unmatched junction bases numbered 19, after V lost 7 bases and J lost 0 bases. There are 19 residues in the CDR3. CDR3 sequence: CALATGDCGIRIYTDKLIF. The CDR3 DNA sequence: TGTGCTCTTGCAACGGGGGACTGTGGGATACGGATTTACACCGATAAACTCATCTTT.

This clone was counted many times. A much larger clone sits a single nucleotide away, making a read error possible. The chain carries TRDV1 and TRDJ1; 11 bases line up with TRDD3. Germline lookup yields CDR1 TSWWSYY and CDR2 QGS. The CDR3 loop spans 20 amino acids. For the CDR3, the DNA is TGTGCCATCGGGGGCCTTCCACACTTGAACTGGGGGATAAAGACCGATAAACTCATCTTT. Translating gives CAIGGLPHLNWGIKTDKLIF.

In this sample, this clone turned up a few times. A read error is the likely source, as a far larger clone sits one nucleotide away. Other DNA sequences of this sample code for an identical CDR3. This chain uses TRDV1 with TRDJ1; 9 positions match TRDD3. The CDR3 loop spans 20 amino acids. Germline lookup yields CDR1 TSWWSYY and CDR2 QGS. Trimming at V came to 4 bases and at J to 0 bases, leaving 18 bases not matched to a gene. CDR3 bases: TGTGCTCTTGGGGCCCCCACTCTCAAGTACTGGGGGAGATACACCGATAAACTCATCTTT. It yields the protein CALGAPTLKYWGRYTDKLIF.

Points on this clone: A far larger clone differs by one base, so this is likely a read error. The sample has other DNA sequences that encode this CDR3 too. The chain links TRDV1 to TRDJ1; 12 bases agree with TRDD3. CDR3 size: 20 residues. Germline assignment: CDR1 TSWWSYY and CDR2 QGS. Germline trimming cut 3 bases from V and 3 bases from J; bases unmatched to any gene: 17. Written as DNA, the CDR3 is TGTGCTCTTGGGGAGCTATCCCTGAGAAAACTGGGGGATACTGCCGATAAACTCATCTTT. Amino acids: CALGELSLRKLGDTADKLIF.

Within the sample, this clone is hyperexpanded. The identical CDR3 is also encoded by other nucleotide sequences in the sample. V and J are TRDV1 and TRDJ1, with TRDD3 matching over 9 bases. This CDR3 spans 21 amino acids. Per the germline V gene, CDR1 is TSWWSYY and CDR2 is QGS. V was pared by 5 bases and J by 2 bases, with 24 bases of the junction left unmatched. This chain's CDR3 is CALGPSKWAFPLLGDTDKLIF. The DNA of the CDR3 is TGTGCTCTTGGGCCCTCAAAATGGGCCTTCCCTCTTCTGGGGGATACCGATAAACTCATCTTT.

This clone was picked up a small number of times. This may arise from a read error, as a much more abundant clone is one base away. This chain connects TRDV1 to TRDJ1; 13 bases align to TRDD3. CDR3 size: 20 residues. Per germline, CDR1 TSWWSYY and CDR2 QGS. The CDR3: CALGEQFDLPVLGDTCKPIF. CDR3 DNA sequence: TGTGCTCTTGGGGAACAGTTCGACCTGCCCGTACTGGGGGATACGTGCAAACCCATCTTT.

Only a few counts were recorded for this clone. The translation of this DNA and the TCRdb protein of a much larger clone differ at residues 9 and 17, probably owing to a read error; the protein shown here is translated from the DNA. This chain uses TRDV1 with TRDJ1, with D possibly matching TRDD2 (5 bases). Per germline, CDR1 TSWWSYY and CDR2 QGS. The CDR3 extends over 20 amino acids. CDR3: CALGPFKGLFPGTYTDRLIF. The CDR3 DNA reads TGTGCTCTTGGGCCCTTTAAAGGTCTCTTCCCTGGTACGTACACCGATAGACTCATCTTT.

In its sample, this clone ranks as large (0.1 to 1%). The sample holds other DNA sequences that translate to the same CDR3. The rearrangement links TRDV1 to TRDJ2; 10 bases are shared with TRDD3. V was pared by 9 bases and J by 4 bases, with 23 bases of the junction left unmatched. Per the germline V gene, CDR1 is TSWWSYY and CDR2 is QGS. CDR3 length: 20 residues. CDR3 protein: CALRGTSSYWGMWGTAQLFF. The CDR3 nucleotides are TGTGCTCTACGGGGGACTTCCTCGTACTGGGGGATGTGGGGGACAGCACAACTCTTCTTT.

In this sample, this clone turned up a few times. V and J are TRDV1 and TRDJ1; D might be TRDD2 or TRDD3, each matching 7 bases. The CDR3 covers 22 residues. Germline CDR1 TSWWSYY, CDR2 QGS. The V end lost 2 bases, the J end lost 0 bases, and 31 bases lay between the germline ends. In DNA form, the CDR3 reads TGTGCTCTTGGGGAAGGGGATCTTCCTAGAGCCGGGGGATGGGCTTACACCGATAAACTCATCTTT. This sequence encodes CALGEGDLPRAGGWAYTDKLIF.